This entry lists 31 T cell receptor beta chains sequenced from one sample in a study of blood T cells in healthy people across ages. Through a sample-barcoded 5' primer and a J-beta primer mix, a second PCR was run for roughly 7 to 11 cycles. One entry per CDR3 protein, called by TCRdb with MiXCR from the 5' RACE reads. The data contain 1.6 million or so distinct CDR3 sequences, about 31% of them singletons. Sequenced sample: blood. The receptor source for this set is a woman between 25 and 40 years old in good health.

This clonotype was found a few times. The chain recombines TRBV5-1 with TRBJ1-2; 8 bases fit TRBD1. This CDR3 region has 16 residues. The V gene end was trimmed by 0 bases and the J gene end by 7 bases; junction bases not matched to a gene: 11. Germline values: CDR1 SGHRS, CDR2 YFSETQ. CDR3 in amino acids: CASSLGTGDRGFGYTF. CDR3 nucleotide sequence: TGCGCCAGCAGCTTGGGGACCGGCGACAGGGGTTTTGGCTACACCTTC.

This clonotype has more than one count but fewer than ten. The V call is TRBV7-9, the J call TRBJ2-1; 7 nucleotides match TRBD1. CDR3 length: 15 amino acids. Germline CDR1 reads SEHNR; CDR2 reads FQNEAQ (reference sequence). After removal of 5 bases from V and 2 bases from J, the junction contained 6 bases not matched to a gene. CDR3: CASSPSGQPYNEQFF. The CDR3 DNA follows: TGTGCCAGCAGCCCGTCGGGACAGCCCTACAATGAGCAGTTCTTC.

The chain recombines TRBV18 with TRBJ2-1, with D possibly matching TRBD1 (6 bases). CDR3 length: 14 residues. Trimming removed 8 bases at V and 0 bases at J, with 11 bases between. Germline CDR1 is KGHSH and CDR2 is LQKENI. DNA of the CDR3: TGTGCCAGCGTACAGGGCAGCTCCTACAATGAGCAGTTCTTC. Protein: CASVQGSSYNEQFF.

This clonotype was detected a few times. J is TRBJ2-7 and V is TRBV5-1; 11 nucleotides agree with TRBD2. CDR3 length equals 17 residues. With 3 bases clipped from V and 2 bases from J, the junction kept 10 bases outside the gene matches. The germline V gene has CDR1 SGHRS and CDR2 YFSETQ. This CDR3 is CASSSTPGTSGTYEQYF. DNA of the CDR3: TGCGCCAGCAGCTCAACCCCCGGGACTAGCGGAACCTACGAGCAGTACTTC.

This clonotype turned up a few times. The chain carries TRBV28 and TRBJ2-3; 12 nucleotides agree with TRBD1. Germline V CDR1 and CDR2: MDHEN, SYDVKM. This CDR3 region has 16 residues. The V and J ends lost 6 bases and 4 bases, in that order; junction bases with no gene match: 8. This chain's CDR3 is CASRVRDRGRPDTQYF. The CDR3 DNA reads as TGTGCCAGCAGAGTAAGGGACAGGGGGCGCCCAGATACGCAGTATTTT. Drawing the rest from reference TRBV28 and TRBJ2-3, the complete variable domain is DVKVTQSSRYLVKRTGEKVFLECVQDMDHENMFWYRQDPGLGLRLIYFSYDVKMKEKGDIPEGYSVSREKKERFSLILESASTNQTSMYLCASRVRDRGRPDTQYFGPGTRLTVL.

The V gene is TRBV3-1, the J gene TRBJ2-1; D might be TRBD1 (5 bases). The length of the CDR3 is 13 residues. Trimming shortened V by 4 bases and J by 12 bases, and 16 bases separated the two germline ends. Germline CDR1 and CDR2: LGHDT and YNNKEL (reference sequence). CDR3 loop: CASSPGPQSGQFF. The DNA for the CDR3 is TGTGCCAGCAGCCCAGGGCCCCAGTCGGGGCAGTTCTTC.

This rearrangement joins TRBV7-8 to TRBJ1-3; D is possibly TRBD1 (5 bases). The CDR3 covers 17 residues. Germline lookup yields CDR1 SGHVS and CDR2 FQNEAQ. V was cut by 5 bases and J by 3 bases, with 20 bases left in between. The CDR3 sequence: CASSQNHRRAYGNTIYF. The CDR3, as DNA: TGTGCCAGCAGCCAAAATCACAGGCGTGCCTATGGAAACACCATATATTTT.

The sample holds a few counts of this clonotype. This sequence joins TRBV5-5 and TRBJ1-6, with TRBD1 identical over 9 bases. With 4 bases clipped from V and 7 bases from J, the junction kept 6 bases outside the gene matches. The CDR3 loop spans 15 amino acids. Looked up from germline, CDR1 is SGHKS and CDR2 is YYEKEE (reference sequence). DNA of the CDR3: TGTGCCAGCAGCCCGAGACAGGGGGTAAATTCACCCCTCCACTTT. Its protein is CASSPRQGVNSPLHF.

As to this clonotype: Just one base apart from a much larger clone, this may be a read error. This chain joins TRBV29-1 and TRBJ2-5, with TRBD2 as a possible D gene (6 bases). CDR1 is SQVTM and CDR2 is ANQGSEA in the germline V gene. This CDR3 has 12 amino acids. Trimming removed 1 base at V and 6 bases at J, with 9 bases between. The CDR3 region is CSVEAGGKTQYF. The CDR3 region has the DNA TGCAGCGTTGAAGCAGGAGGGAAGACCCAGTACTTC.

This clonotype came up a few times. Here the CDR3 DNA reads TGTGCCAGCAGCTTTAGCGGGGGGGCCTCCTCCTACAATGAGCAGTTCTTC. Amino acids: CASSFSGGASSYNEQFF. The V and J genes are TRBV4-2 and TRBJ2-1; 11 bases agree with TRBD2. The CDR3 extends over 17 amino acids. V dropped 5 bases and J dropped 0; count of bases not matched to a gene: 6. Germline values: CDR1 LGHNA, CDR2 YNFKEQ.

For this clonotype: A junction boundary mismatches the germline segment, possibly from a read error. V gene TRBV9 combines with J gene TRBJ2-1; no clear D. CDR3 length: 15 residues. Looked up from germline, CDR1 is SGDLS and CDR2 is YYNGEE. CDR3 bases: TGTGCCAGCAGGAAAACCGTCAGGCTGTACAACGAGCAGTTCTTC. Its protein is CASRKTVRLYNEQFF.

The V gene is TRBV27, the J gene TRBJ2-1, with D perhaps matching TRBD1 (6 bases). The CDR3 has 13 amino acids. V lost 3 bases and J 12 bases, leaving 15 bases between the germline ends. Germline CDR1 is MNHEY and CDR2 is SMNVEV (reference sequence). For the CDR3, the DNA is TGTGCCAGCAGTTTTCACAGGGCGCCCCGGCAGTTCTTC. Translated: CASSFHRAPRQFF.

At least ten counts were recorded for this clonotype. This chain joins TRBV7-9 and TRBJ1-5; D remains unclear. The CDR3 covers 14 residues. V dropped 6 bases and J dropped 1 base, with 10 bases sitting between them. CDR1 and CDR2 (germline): SEHNR, FQNEAQ (reference sequence). The CDR3 here is CASSLARSNQPQHF. In DNA, the CDR3 is TGTGCCAGCAGTTTGGCTAGAAGCAATCAGCCCCAGCATTTT.

A few counts support this clonotype. This chain uses TRBV7-3 with TRBJ2-1; 11 nucleotides line up with TRBD2. The germline CDR1 and CDR2 sequences are SGHTA and FQGTGA. V lost 4 bases and J lost 1; bases outside the gene matches: 15. CDR3 length: 20 residues. CDR3: CASSSPTLVSGRASYNEQFF. CDR3 nucleotides: TGTGCCAGCAGCTCCCCGACTTTGGTTAGCGGGAGGGCTTCCTACAATGAGCAGTTCTTC.

This clonotype has more than one count but fewer than ten. This chain joins TRBV15 and TRBJ1-2, with no clear D. The CDR3 extends over 12 amino acids. Germline V lookup: CDR1 LNHNV, CDR2 YYDKDF (reference sequence). V shed 0 bases and J shed 7 bases, with 6 bases lying between them. CDR3 coding DNA: TGTGCCACCAGCAGAGATCTTCGTGGCTACACCTTC. It specifies CATSRDLRGYTF.

In its sample, this clonotype was seen a few times. This chain joins TRBV6-2 or TRBV6-3 and TRBJ2-2; the D gene is possibly TRBD2 (5 bases). The CDR3 covers 17 residues. From germline, CDR1 is MNHEY and CDR2 SVGEGT. V was shortened by 2 bases and J by 7 bases, with 20 bases between the two germline ends. The CDR3 bases are TGTGCCAGCAGTTACCCCGTAGCTTGGGAGAGTGGCGGGGAGCTGTTTTTT. Its translation is CASSYPVAWESGGELFF.

In its sample, this clonotype was seen a few times. The V and J genes are TRBV12-3 or TRBV12-4 and TRBJ2-3, with 12 bases aligning to TRBD2. This CDR3 comprises 20 residues. V dropped 3 bases and J dropped 2; count of bases not matched to a gene: 15. The CDR3 nucleotides read TGTGCCAGCAGTTTTGTATCGAGGCTAGCGGGGGGGTACCCCACAGATACGCAGTATTTT. Protein: CASSFVSRLAGGYPTDTQYF.

V is TRBV12-3 or TRBV12-4 and J is TRBJ2-1, with D perhaps TRBD1 or TRBD2 (5 bases each). V was cut by 4 bases and J by 8 bases, with 15 bases left in between. This CDR3 has 14 residues. In DNA, the CDR3 is TGTGCCAGCAGTTCACAGGTGAGGGCCGATGAGCAGTTCTTC. Translation: CASSSQVRADEQFF.

The V call is TRBV6-1, the J call TRBJ1-1; TRBD1 might be the D (6 bases). Germline V gene sequence: CDR1 MNHNS, CDR2 SASEGT. With 2 bases removed from V and 3 bases from J, the gap between germline ends came to 19 bases. The CDR3 is made up of 17 amino acids. The CDR3, as DNA: TGTGCCAGCAGTGAAATCCTCGTCAACAGGGCTGACACTGAAGCTTTCTTT. Translated, it gives CASSEILVNRADTEAFF.

This clonotype was picked up a small number of times. The V and J genes are TRBV20-1 and TRBJ2-7; D may be TRBD1 (6 bases). This CDR3 comprises 13 residues. The V and J ends lost 5 bases and 3 bases respectively, with 14 bases between them. Germline loops: CDR1 DFQATT, CDR2 SNEGSKA (reference sequence). CDR3 loop: CSAGGRDLYEQYF. The CDR3 DNA reads as TGCAGTGCTGGGGGCAGGGACCTCTACGAGCAGTACTTC.

V and J are TRBV9 and TRBJ1-3; no definite D call. The CDR3 loop spans 14 amino acids. Trimming removed 4 bases at V and 1 base at J, with 9 bases between. The germline CDR1 and CDR2 sequences are SGDLS and YYNGEE. CDR3 in DNA: TGTGCCAGCAGCCTCGAGGGTTCTGGAAACACCATATATTTT. Translating it yields CASSLEGSGNTIYF. Full variable domain (outside the CDR3, taken from reference TRBV9 and TRBJ1-3): DSGVTQTPKHLITATGQRVTLRCSPRSGDLSVYWYQQSLDQGLQFLIQYYNGEERAKGNILERFSAQQFPDLHSELNLSSLELGDSALYFCASSLEGSGNTIYFGEGSWLTVV.

The chain joins TRBV6-1 to TRBJ2-1, with 7 nucleotides matching TRBD2. The length of the CDR3 is 15 residues. CDR1 is MNHNS and CDR2 is SASEGT in the germline V gene. The V gene end was trimmed by 7 bases and the J gene end by 7 bases; junction bases not matched to a gene: 13. CDR3 in amino acids: CASTSTSGKWNEQFF. The CDR3 coding sequence is TGTGCCAGCACCAGCACAAGCGGGAAATGGAATGAGCAGTTCTTC.

This rearrangement joins TRBV6-2 or TRBV6-3 to TRBJ2-7, with D possibly being TRBD1 (5 bases). Germline lookup yields CDR1 MNHEY and CDR2 SVGEGT. V was clipped by 2 bases and J by 3 bases, with 14 bases between them. This CDR3 comprises 15 residues. In DNA form, the CDR3 reads TGTGCCAGCAGTTACCGTACTGGGGCCTTCTACGAGCAGTACTTC. Its protein product is CASSYRTGAFYEQYF.

J is TRBJ2-7 and V is TRBV30, with D unclear. The CDR3 extends over 12 amino acids. V was pared by 5 bases and J by 2 bases, with 10 bases between. Germline CDR1 and CDR2: GTSNPN and SVGIG (reference sequence). As DNA, the CDR3 is TGTGCCTGGTCGGGTAACCCCTACGAGCAGTACTTC. Translating it yields CAWSGNPYEQYF. The full variable domain, in which reference TRBV30 and TRBJ2-7 provide the parts outside the CDR3, is SQTIHQWPATLVQPVGSPLSLECTVEGTSNPNLYWYRQAAGRGLQLLFYSVGIGQISSEVPQNLSASRPQDRQFILSSKKLLLSDSGFYLCAWSGNPYEQYFGPGTRLTVT.

The chain links TRBV5-1 to TRBJ2-5, with D possibly called TRBD1 or TRBD2 (5 bases each). The J call may not be correct, given that the DNA end is closer to TRBJ2-7. This CDR3 is 14 amino acids long. Germline CDR1 reads SGHRS; CDR2 reads YFSETQ. The CDR3 loop is CASSSRGLYDEQYF. The CDR3 DNA reads as TGCGCCAGCAGCTCCCGGGGCCTCTACGACGAGCAGTACTTC.

The chain is built from TRBV29-1 and TRBJ1-3, with a possible D match to TRBD1 (5 bases). The CDR3 is made up of 14 amino acids. The V end was cut by 7 bases, the J end by 0 bases, with 13 bases between. CDR1 and CDR2 (germline): SQVTM, ANQGSEA. The CDR3 spells CSAGGVSSGNTIYF. In DNA, the CDR3 is TGCAGCGCTGGGGGGGTGAGCTCTGGAAACACCATATATTTT.

The chain recombines TRBV20-1 with TRBJ2-5, with D possibly being TRBD1 (6 bases). V was pared by 5 bases and J by 4 bases, with 17 bases between. The CDR3 runs to 14 residues. CDR1 is DFQATT, CDR2 SNEGSKA, per germline (reference sequence). The CDR3: CSAGYTGMGETQYF. The CDR3 nucleotides read TGCAGTGCTGGCTATACAGGGATGGGAGAGACCCAGTACTTC.

V usage is TRBV7-9 and J usage is TRBJ2-2; 8 bases fit TRBD1. Germline V gives CDR1 SEHNR, CDR2 FQNEAQ (reference sequence). V was pared by 2 bases and J by 1 base, with 9 bases of the junction left unmatched. The CDR3 extends over 18 amino acids. CDR3 sequence (DNA): TGTGCCAGCAGCTTAATCTATACCGGGACAGGGAACACCGGGGAGCTGTTTTTT. Its translation is CASSLIYTGTGNTGELFF.

This clonotype turned up a few times. V gene TRBV29-1 combines with J gene TRBJ1-1; D possibly corresponds to TRBD1 (5 bases). The V end lost 7 bases, the J end lost 7 bases, and 13 bases lay between the germline ends. CDR3 length equals 11 residues. The germline V gene encodes CDR1 SQVTM and CDR2 ANQGSEA. The CDR3 coding sequence is TGCAGCGCTATTACAGGAAATGAAGCTTTCTTT. Its translation is CSAITGNEAFF.

This clonotype was recorded at least ten times. V usage is TRBV9 and J usage is TRBJ2-7; D is perhaps TRBD1 (5 bases). The CDR3 extends over 15 amino acids. Trimming stripped 3 bases from V and 3 bases from J, with 16 bases between. Germline V gene lookup returns CDR1 SGDLS and CDR2 YYNGEE. CDR3 residues: CASSETDGGYYEQYF. The CDR3 bases are TGTGCCAGCAGCGAGACAGACGGCGGCTACTACGAGCAGTACTTC.

The genes are TRBV6-1 and TRBJ2-1; TRBD2 aligns across 10 bases. J was trimmed by 5 bases and V by 6 bases; bases with no gene match: 4. The CDR3 length is 14 residues. The V gene's germline CDR1 is MNHNS and CDR2 SASEGT. The CDR3 DNA follows: TGTGCCAGCAGCGGGACTAGCGTCGACAATGAGCAGTTCTTC. It is translated as CASSGTSVDNEQFF.